What follows are 28 T cell receptor beta chains derived from one specimen sequenced in a study of cytomegalovirus exposure and HLA in healthy donors. Method: immunoSEQ multiplex PCR; TCRdb's copy keeps in-frame clones and lacks some. This sample has about 150,000 clones, with 85% to 90% found just once. The specimen was PBMCs. These receptors originate from a young woman in good health and CMV-seropositive.

This chain links TRBV11-3 with TRBJ2-2, with D possibly being TRBD1 (5 bases). CDR3 length: 14 residues. Per the germline V gene, CDR1 is SGHNT and CDR2 is YENEEA. Trimming took off 1 base at V and 6 bases at J, with 9 bases between the two ends. The CDR3 region is CASSLGTRAGELFF. CDR3 nucleotides: TGTGCCAGCAGCTTAGGAACCAGGGCCGGGGAGCTGTTTTTT.

The chain uses TRBV30 and TRBJ2-6; D possibly corresponds to TRBD2 (5 bases). V shed 8 bases and J shed 0 bases, with 23 bases lying between them. Germline loops: CDR1 GTSNPN, CDR2 SVGIG (reference sequence). CDR3 length equals 18 residues. In DNA, the CDR3 is TGTGCCGGCCGGATTCGCCGGGGTTCAAGCTCTGGGGCCAACGTCCTGACTTTC. It is translated as CAGRIRRGSSSGANVLTF.

The genes are TRBV10-1 and TRBJ2-1, with 12 bases matching TRBD2. The CDR3 runs to 17 residues. The trim removed 3 bases at V and 6 bases at J, leaving 9 bases unmatched. Germline-derived CDR1 and CDR2 are WNHNN and SYGVQD (reference sequence). CDR3 amino acids: CASSDQTSGRGRNEQFF. For the CDR3, the DNA is TGCGCCAGCAGTGATCAGACTAGCGGGAGAGGCCGCAATGAGCAGTTCTTC.

The rearrangement joins TRBV4-3 to TRBJ2-7; TRBD1 is a possible D gene (6 bases). The V end was cut by 2 bases, the J end by 3 bases, with 17 bases between. This CDR3 has 16 residues. Per the germline V gene, CDR1 is LGHNA and CDR2 is YSLEER. The CDR3 region is CASSQTDRRGIYEQYF. The CDR3 nucleotides read TGCGCCAGCAGCCAAACCGACAGGCGCGGAATCTACGAGCAGTACTTC.

In DNA form, the CDR3 reads TGCGCCAGCAGTCCGTGGACTTTCTCCTACAATGAGCAGTTCTTC. This codes for CASSPWTFSYNEQFF. The genes are TRBV5-1 and TRBJ2-1; D may be TRBD2 (5 bases). V was pared by 5 bases and J by 0 bases, with 12 bases between. This CDR3 contains 15 residues. Germline lookup yields CDR1 SGHRS and CDR2 YFSETQ.

In the case of this clone: The sample holds other DNA sequences that translate to the same CDR3. This sequence joins TRBV29-1 and TRBJ1-1; TRBD1 matches at 11 bases. The CDR3 spans 14 residues. Per germline, CDR1 SQVTM and CDR2 ANQGSEA. V was clipped by 4 bases and J by 4 bases; unmatched bases: 5. The CDR3 nucleotides are TGCAGCGTTGCCTTTGGGACAGGGGGCACTGAAGCTTTCTTT. Protein: CSVAFGTGGTEAFF.

The V and J genes are TRBV21-1 and TRBJ1-2. TRBV21-1 represents a pseudogene. This CDR3 has 13 amino acids. The chain's CDR3 is CASSKGLNGGYTF. CDR3 nucleotide sequence: TGTGCCAGCAGCAAAGGACTAAACGGGGGCTACACCTTC.

This clone has a single count. The chain couples TRBV7-3 to TRBJ2-3; 15 bases line up with TRBD2. Looked up from germline, CDR1 is SGHTA and CDR2 is FQGTGA. The CDR3 totals 16 residues. Losses at the gene ends were 2 bases for V and 5 bases for J; bases not matched to a gene: 2. This chain's CDR3 is CASSLGLAGGGDTQYF. In DNA form, the CDR3 reads TGTGCCAGCAGCTTAGGACTAGCGGGAGGGGGAGATACGCAGTATTTT.

The chain links TRBV6-1 to TRBJ1-5; D possibly corresponds to TRBD1 (6 bases). Trimming removed 4 bases at V and 6 bases at J, with 13 bases between. The germline CDR1 and CDR2 sequences are MNHNS and SASEGT. The CDR3 extends over 14 amino acids. This CDR3 is CASSGTGGFQPQHF. The CDR3 DNA follows: TGTGCCAGCAGTGGTACGGGGGGCTTTCAGCCCCAGCATTTT.

This chain links TRBV5-1 with TRBJ2-3; TRBD2 matches at 12 bases. There are 14 residues in the CDR3. With 4 bases clipped from V and 5 bases from J, the junction kept 2 bases outside the gene matches. CDR1 SGHRS and CDR2 YFSETQ come from the germline V gene. CDR3 amino acids: CASSALAGGDTQYF. DNA for the CDR3: TGCGCCAGCAGCGCACTAGCGGGAGGAGATACGCAGTATTTT.

The V gene is TRBV18, the J gene TRBJ2-7; D possibly corresponds to TRBD1 (6 bases). The V end was cut by 3 bases, the J end by 2 bases, with 8 bases between. CDR1 KGHSH and CDR2 LQKENI come from the germline V gene. The CDR3 covers 13 residues. The CDR3 is CASSPQGTYEQYF. CDR3 nucleotides: TGTGCCAGCTCACCCCAGGGGACCTACGAGCAGTACTTC.

The chain joins TRBV28 to TRBJ1-4; TRBD1 aligns across 9 bases. Germline V gene lookup returns CDR1 MDHEN and CDR2 SYDVKM. The CDR3 is 16 amino acids. V gave up 5 bases and J gave up 8 bases; unmatched junction bases: 12. The CDR3 region has the DNA TGTGCCAGCAGTCCAAGGACAGGGGCCCTAGGGGAAAAACTGTTTTTT. It codes for CASSPRTGALGEKLFF.

The CDR3 sequence is CASSKQGPEAFF. CDR3 nucleotides: TGTGCCAGCAGCAAACAGGGACCTGAAGCTTTCTTT. This chain links TRBV7-2 with TRBJ1-1; weak D call: TRBD1 (6 bases). The length of the CDR3 is 12 residues. V lost 5 bases and J 6 bases, leaving 10 bases between the germline ends. Germline V gives CDR1 SGHTA, CDR2 FQGNSA.

The chain has TRBV28 and TRBJ2-7, with TRBD2 matching 8 bases. The J segment lost 3 bases and the V segment lost 5 bases, leaving 9 bases of the junction unmatched. There are 15 residues in the CDR3. Germline CDR1 and CDR2: MDHEN and SYDVKM. CDR3 protein: CASSIRTSLRYEQYF. Here the CDR3 DNA reads TGTGCCAGCAGTATACGGACTAGCCTCCGCTACGAGCAGTACTTC.

This clone was seen only a few times. The rearrangement links TRBV30 to TRBJ1-2; D gene uncertain. V lost 7 bases and J 4 bases, leaving 10 bases between the germline ends. CDR1 and CDR2 (germline): GTSNPN, SVGIG (reference sequence). The length of the CDR3 is 11 residues. The CDR3 DNA sequence: TGTGCCTCTCCGACGGGCTATGGCTACACCTTC. It encodes CASPTGYGYTF.

V and J are TRBV4-3 and TRBJ2-3; tentative D call: TRBD1 (6 bases). Germline CDR1 reads LGHNA; CDR2 reads YSLEER. The V end was cut by 0 bases, the J end by 2 bases, with 9 bases between. The CDR3 totals 15 residues. In nucleotides, the CDR3 is TGCGCCAGCAGCCAAGAAGCAGGGGACACAGATACGCAGTATTTT. This encodes CASSQEAGDTDTQYF.

The chain employs TRBV27 and TRBJ1-2, with 9 bases identical to TRBD1. Looked up from germline, CDR1 is MNHEY and CDR2 is SMNVEV (reference sequence). The V and J ends lost 7 bases and 6 bases, in that order; junction bases with no gene match: 3. CDR3 size: 12 residues. The CDR3 DNA follows: TGTGCCAGCACCACAGGGGGCCATGGCTACACCTTC. This sequence encodes CASTTGGHGYTF.

This clone was found a few times. The sample carries other DNA sequences with the same CDR3. This rearrangement joins TRBV9 to TRBJ2-5, with 7 nucleotides matching TRBD2. The CDR3 is 15 residues long. Unmatched junction bases numbered 4, after V lost 0 bases and J lost 2 bases. From germline, CDR1 is SGDLS and CDR2 YYNGEE. In DNA, the CDR3 is TGTGCCAGCAGCGTAGACTCGGGAGGTCAAGAGACCCAGTACTTC. Translation gives CASSVDSGGQETQYF.

The chain joins TRBV7-9 to TRBJ2-7, with 7 bases that match TRBD1. CDR3 size: 14 residues. With V trimmed by 5 bases and J by 4 bases, 8 bases remained unmatched. CDR1 is SEHNR and CDR2 is FQNEAQ in the germline V gene (reference sequence). The CDR3, as DNA: TGTGCCAGCAGCACAAGGACAGGCTTATACGAGCAGTACTTC. This translates into CASSTRTGLYEQYF.

This clone was seen a handful of times. The chain is built from TRBV2 and TRBJ2-7; possible D gene TRBD1, 7 bases. Between the trimmed V and J ends, which lost 5 bases and 0 bases, there was a span of 17 bases. The CDR3 totals 16 residues. CDR1 and CDR2 (germline): SNHLY, FYNNEI. The CDR3 bases are TGTGCCAGCAGTTCCCCGGGGGACAGCCTCTCCTACGAGCAGTACTTC. It yields the protein CASSSPGDSLSYEQYF.

The V gene is TRBV6-1, the J gene TRBJ1-3; TRBD1 agrees at 7 bases. The CDR3 is 15 amino acids. V dropped 7 bases and J dropped 0; count of bases not matched to a gene: 6. In germline, CDR1 is MNHNS, CDR2 SASEGT. The CDR3 here is CASTRGGYSGNTIYF. The CDR3 nucleotides are TGTGCCAGCACTAGAGGGGGCTACTCTGGAAACACCATATATTTT.

The rearrangement links TRBV2 to TRBJ1-1, with a possible D match to TRBD1 (6 bases). The CDR3 is 14 residues long. With 7 bases removed from V and 0 bases from J, the gap between germline ends came to 12 bases. Germline assignment: CDR1 SNHLY and CDR2 FYNNEI. CDR3: CASMGDILNTEAFF. CDR3 DNA: TGTGCCAGCATGGGGGACATACTGAACACTGAAGCTTTCTTT.

The V and J genes are TRBV5-1 and TRBJ2-5; no reliable D call. The germline gives CDR1 SGHRS, CDR2 YFSETQ. The CDR3 has 13 amino acids. Trimming shortened V by 0 bases and J by 2 bases, and 5 bases separated the two germline ends. CDR3 in DNA: TGCGCCAGCAGCTTGGACAGACAAGAGACCCAGTACTTC. It specifies CASSLDRQETQYF.

The rearrangement uses TRBV9 and TRBJ2-7, with D possibly TRBD1 on 6 matching bases. Trimming cost V 3 bases and J 5 bases, with 12 bases left between them. Germline CDR1 and CDR2: SGDLS and YYNGEE. CDR3 length equals 13 residues. CDR3 region: CASSAGDGNEQYF. CDR3 in DNA: TGTGCCAGCAGCGCAGGGGATGGAAACGAGCAGTACTTC.

The chain couples TRBV7-8 to TRBJ1-2; maybe TRBD1 (6 bases). This CDR3 comprises 17 residues. Per germline, CDR1 SGHVS and CDR2 FQNEAQ. Trimming took 5 bases from V and 0 from J, leaving 19 bases between them. This chain's CDR3 is CASSTTGMRGTNYGYTF. The CDR3 DNA reads as TGTGCCAGCAGCACCACAGGGATGAGGGGGACTAACTATGGCTACACCTTC.

The chain combines TRBV5-1 with TRBJ2-5, with 10 nucleotides matching TRBD2. Germline V gene data show CDR1 as SGHRS and CDR2 as YFSETQ. CDR3 length equals 19 residues. J was trimmed by 2 bases and V by 0 bases; bases with no gene match: 13. DNA of the CDR3: TGCGCCAGCAGCTTGGCTGCGGCTAGCGGGAGACCGGTACAAGAGACCCAGTACTTC. This sequence encodes CASSLAAASGRPVQETQYF.

This chain links TRBV7-2 with TRBJ2-7, with D possibly matching TRBD1 (5 bases). The CDR3 loop spans 14 amino acids. Germline CDR1 reads SGHTA; CDR2 reads FQGNSA. V was clipped by 4 bases and J by 0 bases, with 10 bases between them. The CDR3 nucleotides are TGTGCCAGCAGCTCGACAGCTAGCTCCTACGAGCAGTACTTC. Translated, it gives CASSSTASSYEQYF.

The V and J genes are TRBV28 and TRBJ1-2; D is unclear. The CDR3 spans 14 residues. CDR1 and CDR2 (germline): MDHEN, SYDVKM. V was pared by 3 bases and J by 5 bases, with 13 bases between. CDR3 sequence (DNA): TGTGCCAGCAGTTTTGGCCGGGGTGGGTATGGCTACACCTTC. It is translated as CASSFGRGGYGYTF.